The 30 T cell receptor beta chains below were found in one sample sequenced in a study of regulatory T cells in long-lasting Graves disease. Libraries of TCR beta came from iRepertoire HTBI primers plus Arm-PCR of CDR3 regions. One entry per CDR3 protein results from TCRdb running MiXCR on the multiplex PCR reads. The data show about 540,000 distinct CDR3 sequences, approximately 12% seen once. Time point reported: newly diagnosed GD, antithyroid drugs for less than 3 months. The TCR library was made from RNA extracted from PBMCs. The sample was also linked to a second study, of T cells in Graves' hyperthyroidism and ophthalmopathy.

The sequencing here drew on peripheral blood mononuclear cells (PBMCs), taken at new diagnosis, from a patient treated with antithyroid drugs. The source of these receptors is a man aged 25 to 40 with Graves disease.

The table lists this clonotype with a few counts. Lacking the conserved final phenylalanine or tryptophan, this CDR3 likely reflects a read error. CDR3 loop: CSVIWAGEKLFL. CDR3 DNA: TGCAGCGTTATTTGGGCCGGGGAAAAACTGTTTCTT. This chain uses TRBV29-1 with TRBJ1-4; the D is unclear. Per germline, CDR1 SQVTM and CDR2 ANQGSEA. The CDR3 is 12 residues long. V was shortened by 5 bases and J by 8 bases, with 12 bases between the two germline ends.

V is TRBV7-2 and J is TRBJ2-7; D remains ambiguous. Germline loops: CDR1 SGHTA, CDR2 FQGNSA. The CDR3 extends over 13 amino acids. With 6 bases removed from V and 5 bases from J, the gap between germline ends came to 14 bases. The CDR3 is CASSLNIPDEQYF. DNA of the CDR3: TGTGCCAGCAGTCTTAACATCCCGGACGAGCAGTACTTC.

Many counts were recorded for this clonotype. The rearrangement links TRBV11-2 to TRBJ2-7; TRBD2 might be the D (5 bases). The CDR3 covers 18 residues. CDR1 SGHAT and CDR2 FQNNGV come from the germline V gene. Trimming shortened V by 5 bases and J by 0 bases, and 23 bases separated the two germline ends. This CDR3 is CASSRGRGISPSSYEQYF. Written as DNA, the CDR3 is TGTGCCAGCAGCCGCGGACGGGGAATAAGCCCTAGCTCCTACGAGCAGTACTTC.

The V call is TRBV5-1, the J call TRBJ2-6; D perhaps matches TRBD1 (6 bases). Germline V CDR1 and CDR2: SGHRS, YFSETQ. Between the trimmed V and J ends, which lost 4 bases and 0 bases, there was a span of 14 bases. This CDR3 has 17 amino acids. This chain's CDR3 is CASSEATGLSGANVLTF. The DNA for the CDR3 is TGCGCCAGCAGCGAAGCGACAGGCCTCTCTGGGGCCAACGTCCTGACTTTC.

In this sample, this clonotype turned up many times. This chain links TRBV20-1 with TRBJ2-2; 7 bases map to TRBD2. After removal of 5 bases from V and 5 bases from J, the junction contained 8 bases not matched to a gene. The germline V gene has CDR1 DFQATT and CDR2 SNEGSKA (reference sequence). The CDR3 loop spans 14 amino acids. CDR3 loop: CSALNPGGTGELFF. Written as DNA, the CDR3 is TGCAGTGCTCTCAATCCGGGAGGTACCGGGGAGCTGTTTTTT.

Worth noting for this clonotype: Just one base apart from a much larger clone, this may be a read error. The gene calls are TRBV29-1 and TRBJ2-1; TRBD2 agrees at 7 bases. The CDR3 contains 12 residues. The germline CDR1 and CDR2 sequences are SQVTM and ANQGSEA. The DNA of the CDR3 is TGCAGCTTAGGACTAGTTGAAGAGACCCGGTACTTC. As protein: CSLGLVEETRYF.

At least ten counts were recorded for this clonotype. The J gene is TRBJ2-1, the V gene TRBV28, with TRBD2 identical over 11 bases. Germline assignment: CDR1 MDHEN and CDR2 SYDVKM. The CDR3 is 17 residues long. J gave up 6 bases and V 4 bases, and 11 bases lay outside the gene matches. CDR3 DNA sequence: TGTGCCAGCAGTTCCTCCACTAGCGGGAGAGCGTTCAATGAGCAGTTCTTC. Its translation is CASSSSTSGRAFNEQFF.

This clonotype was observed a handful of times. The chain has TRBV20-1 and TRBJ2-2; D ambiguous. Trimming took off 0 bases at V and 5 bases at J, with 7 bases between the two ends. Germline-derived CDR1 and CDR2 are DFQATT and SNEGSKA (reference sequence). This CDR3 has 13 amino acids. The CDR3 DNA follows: TGCAGTGCTAGAGATCCAGGTACCGGGGAGCTGTTTTTT. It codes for CSARDPGTGELFF.

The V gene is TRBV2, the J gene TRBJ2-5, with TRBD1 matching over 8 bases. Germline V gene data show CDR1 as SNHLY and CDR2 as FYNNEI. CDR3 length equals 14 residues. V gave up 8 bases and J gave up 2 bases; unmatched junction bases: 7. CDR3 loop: CASSRDRSQETQYF. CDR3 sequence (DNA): TGTGCCAGCTCCCGGGACAGGAGTCAAGAGACCCAGTACTTC.

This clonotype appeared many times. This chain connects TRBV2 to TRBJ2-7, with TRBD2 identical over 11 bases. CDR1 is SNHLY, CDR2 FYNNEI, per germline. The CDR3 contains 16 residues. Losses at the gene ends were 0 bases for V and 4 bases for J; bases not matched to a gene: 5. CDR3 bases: TGTGCCAGCAGTGAAGCCTGGGGACTAGCGGATTACGAGCAGTACTTC. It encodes CASSEAWGLADYEQYF. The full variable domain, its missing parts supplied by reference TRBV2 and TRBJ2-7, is EPEVTQTPSHQVTQMGQEVILRCVPISNHLYFYWYRQILGQKVEFLVSFYNNEISEKSEIFDDQFSVERPDGSNFTLKIRSTKLEDSAMYFCASSEAWGLADYEQYFGPGTRLTVT.

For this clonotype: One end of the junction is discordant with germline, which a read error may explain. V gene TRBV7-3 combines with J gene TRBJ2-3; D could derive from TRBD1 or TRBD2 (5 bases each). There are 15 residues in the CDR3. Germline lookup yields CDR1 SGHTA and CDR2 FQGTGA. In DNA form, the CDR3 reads TGTGCCAGCAGCTTAACGGGAGCCACAGGAGATACGCAGTGTTTT. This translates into CASSLTGATGDTQCF.

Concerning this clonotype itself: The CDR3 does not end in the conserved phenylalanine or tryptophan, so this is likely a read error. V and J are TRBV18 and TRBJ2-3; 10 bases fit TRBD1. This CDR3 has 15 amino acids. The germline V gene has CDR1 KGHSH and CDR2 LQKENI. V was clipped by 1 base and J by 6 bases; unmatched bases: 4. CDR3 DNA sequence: TGTGCCAGCTCACCACGGGACAGGGGCTTTGATACGCAGTATCTT. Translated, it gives CASSPRDRGFDTQYL.

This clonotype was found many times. The CDR3 nucleotides read TGCAGTGCTAGATATCGACGGCGGGCGGACATTCAGTACTTC. It encodes CSARYRRRADIQYF. This chain joins TRBV20-1 and TRBJ2-4, with a weak D call TRBD2 (5 bases). Germline assignment: CDR1 DFQATT and CDR2 SNEGSKA (reference sequence). The V and J ends lost 2 bases and 8 bases respectively, with 16 bases between them. This CDR3 is built from 14 residues.

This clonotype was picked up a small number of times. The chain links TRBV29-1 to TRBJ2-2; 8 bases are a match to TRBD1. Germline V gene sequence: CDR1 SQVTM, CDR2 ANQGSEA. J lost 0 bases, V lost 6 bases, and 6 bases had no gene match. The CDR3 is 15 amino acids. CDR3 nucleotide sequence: TGCAGCGTCGTTGGACAGGGAACGAACACCGGGGAGCTGTTTTTT. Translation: CSVVGQGTNTGELFF.

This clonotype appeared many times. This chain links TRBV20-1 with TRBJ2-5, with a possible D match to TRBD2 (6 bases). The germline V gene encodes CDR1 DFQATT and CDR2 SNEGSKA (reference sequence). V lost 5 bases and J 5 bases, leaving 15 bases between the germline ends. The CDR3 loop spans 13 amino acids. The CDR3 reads CSAARRRVETQYF. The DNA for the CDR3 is TGCAGTGCTGCCCGGAGGAGGGTTGAGACCCAGTACTTC.

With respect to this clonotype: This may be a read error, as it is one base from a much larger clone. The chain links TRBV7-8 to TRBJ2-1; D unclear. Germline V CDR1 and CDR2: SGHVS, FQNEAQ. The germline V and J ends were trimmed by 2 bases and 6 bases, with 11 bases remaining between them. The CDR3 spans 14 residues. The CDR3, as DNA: TGTGCCAGCAGCTTATTTGGGATGGGCAATGAGCAGTTCTTC. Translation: CASSLFGMGNEQFF.

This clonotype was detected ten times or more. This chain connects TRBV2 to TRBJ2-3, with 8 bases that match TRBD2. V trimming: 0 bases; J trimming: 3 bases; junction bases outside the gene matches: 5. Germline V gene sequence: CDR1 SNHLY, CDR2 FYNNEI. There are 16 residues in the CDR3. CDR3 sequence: CASSEAPAGVTDTQYF. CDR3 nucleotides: TGTGCCAGCAGTGAAGCTCCAGCGGGAGTTACAGATACGCAGTATTTT.

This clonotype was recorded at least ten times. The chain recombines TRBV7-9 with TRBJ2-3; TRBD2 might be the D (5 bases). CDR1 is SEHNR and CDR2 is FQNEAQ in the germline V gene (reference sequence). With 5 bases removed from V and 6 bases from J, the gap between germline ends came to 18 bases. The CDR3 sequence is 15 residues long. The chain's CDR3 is CASSPASPVSDTQYF. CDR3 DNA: TGTGCCAGCAGCCCCGCTAGCCCCGTATCCGATACGCAGTATTTT.

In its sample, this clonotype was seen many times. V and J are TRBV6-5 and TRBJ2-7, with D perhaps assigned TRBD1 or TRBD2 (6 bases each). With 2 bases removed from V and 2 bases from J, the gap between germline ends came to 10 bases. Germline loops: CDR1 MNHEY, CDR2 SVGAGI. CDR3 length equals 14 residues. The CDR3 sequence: CASSYRGGPYEQYF. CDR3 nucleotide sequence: TGTGCCAGCAGTTACAGAGGGGGGCCCTACGAGCAGTACTTC.

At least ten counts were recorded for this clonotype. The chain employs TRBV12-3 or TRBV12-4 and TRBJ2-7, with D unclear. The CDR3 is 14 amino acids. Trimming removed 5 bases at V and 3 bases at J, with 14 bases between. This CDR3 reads CASSHAEVGYEQYF. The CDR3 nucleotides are TGTGCCAGCAGTCATGCTGAAGTGGGCTACGAGCAGTACTTC.

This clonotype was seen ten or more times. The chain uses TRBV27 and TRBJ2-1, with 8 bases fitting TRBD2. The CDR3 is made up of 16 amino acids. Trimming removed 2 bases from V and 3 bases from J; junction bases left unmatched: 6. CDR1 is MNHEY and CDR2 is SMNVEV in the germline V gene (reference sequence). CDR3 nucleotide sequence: TGTGCCAGCAGTTTAAACCGCGGGAGGAACTACAATGAGCAGTTCTTC. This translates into CASSLNRGRNYNEQFF.

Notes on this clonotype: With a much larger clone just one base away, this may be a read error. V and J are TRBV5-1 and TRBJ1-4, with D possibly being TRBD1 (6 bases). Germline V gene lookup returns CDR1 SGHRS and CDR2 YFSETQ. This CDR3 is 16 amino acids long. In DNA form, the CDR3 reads TGCGCCAGCAGCTTGGGTACAGGGTTGACTAATGAAAAACTGCTTTTT. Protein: CASSLGTGLTNEKLLF.

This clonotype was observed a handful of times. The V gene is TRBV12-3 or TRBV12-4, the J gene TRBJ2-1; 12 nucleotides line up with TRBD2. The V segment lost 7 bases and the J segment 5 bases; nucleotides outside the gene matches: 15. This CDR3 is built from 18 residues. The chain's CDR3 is CASTLTGGLAGTHNEQFF. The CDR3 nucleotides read TGTGCCAGCACTTTGACAGGGGGACTAGCGGGCACCCACAATGAGCAGTTCTTC.

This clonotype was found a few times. CDR3 residues: CACMDREDTEAFF. The CDR3 bases are TGTGCCTGCATGGACAGGGAGGACACTGAAGCTTTCTTT. V and J are TRBV7-9 and TRBJ1-1; 8 bases are shared with TRBD1. The CDR3 length is 13 residues. With V trimmed by 11 bases and J by 3 bases, 8 bases remained unmatched. Germline V gene sequence: CDR1 SEHNR, CDR2 FQNEAQ (reference sequence).

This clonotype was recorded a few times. The CDR3 spells CASSDRDGSYNEQFF. The CDR3 DNA is TGTGCCAGTAGTGATAGGGATGGTTCCTACAATGAGCAGTTCTTC. This chain links TRBV19 with TRBJ2-1; unclear D gene. Germline V lookup: CDR1 LNHDA, CDR2 SQIVND (reference sequence). This CDR3 has 15 amino acids. Trimming shortened V by 5 bases and J by 1 base, and 12 bases separated the two germline ends.

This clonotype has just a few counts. The CDR3 DNA reads TGTGCCAGCAGCCTTACTTCCGGGACACCCTCCTACGAGCAGTACTTC. As protein: CASSLTSGTPSYEQYF. The chain joins TRBV3-1 to TRBJ2-7, with D tentatively TRBD1 (6 bases). CDR1 and CDR2 (germline): LGHDT, YNNKEL (reference sequence). Trimming took off 4 bases at V and 0 bases at J, with 16 bases between the two ends. The CDR3 has 16 residues.

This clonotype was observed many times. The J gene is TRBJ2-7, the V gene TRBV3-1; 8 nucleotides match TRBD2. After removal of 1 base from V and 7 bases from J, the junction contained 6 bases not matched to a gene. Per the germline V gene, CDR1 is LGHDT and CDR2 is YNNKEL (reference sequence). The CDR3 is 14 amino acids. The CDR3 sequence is CASSQAGGPREQYF. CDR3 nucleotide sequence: TGTGCCAGCAGCCAAGCGGGAGGGCCTCGGGAGCAGTACTTC.

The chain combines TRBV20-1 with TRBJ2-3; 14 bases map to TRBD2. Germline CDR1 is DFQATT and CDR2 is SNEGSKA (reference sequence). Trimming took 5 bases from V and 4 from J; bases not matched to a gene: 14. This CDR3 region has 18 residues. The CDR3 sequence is CSAVPGLAGVGSADTQYF. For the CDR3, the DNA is TGCAGTGCTGTGCCGGGACTAGCGGGAGTCGGTTCCGCAGATACGCAGTATTTT.

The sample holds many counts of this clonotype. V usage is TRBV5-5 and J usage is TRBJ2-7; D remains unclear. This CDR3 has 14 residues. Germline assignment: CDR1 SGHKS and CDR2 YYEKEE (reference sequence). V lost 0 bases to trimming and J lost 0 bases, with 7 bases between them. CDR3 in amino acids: CASSLDTFSYEQYF. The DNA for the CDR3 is TGTGCCAGCAGCTTGGACACTTTCTCCTACGAGCAGTACTTC.

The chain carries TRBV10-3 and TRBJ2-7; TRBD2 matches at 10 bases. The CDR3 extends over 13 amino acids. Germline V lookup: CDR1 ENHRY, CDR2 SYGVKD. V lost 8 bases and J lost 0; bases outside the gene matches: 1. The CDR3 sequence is CAIASGSSYEQYF. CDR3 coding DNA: TGTGCCATCGCTAGCGGGAGCTCCTACGAGCAGTACTTC.